What follows describes a single TCR beta chain. Its antigen remains unknown. Molecular-barcoded quantitative 5'-RACE produced these TCR beta libraries. TCRdb independently ran MiXCR on the 5' RACE reads; one entry per CDR3 protein. The repertoire has roughly 120,000 distinct CDR3 sequences, about an eighth of them found once; the top ten carry 2.5% to 3.5%. Unmatched junction bases numbered 14, after V lost 2 bases and J lost 6 bases. This CDR3 contains 17 residues. Germline V CDR1 and CDR2: GTSNPN, SVGIG (reference sequence). This sample is drawn from a study of CD8 T cells in ankylosing spondylitis. Study conclusions and caveats: Previous work reported some of these motif variants in the synovial fluid and blood of reactive arthritis. Clones tied to disease were said to be significantly enriched in matched ankylosing spondylitis synovial fluid. Seemingly distinctive of ankylosing spondylitis blood was a TCR beta motif formed by eight highly homologous variants.

The genes are TRBV30 and TRBJ1-1, with TRBD1 matching 11 bases. Sequenced material: blood, either unsorted or a sorted T cell fraction (not recorded which). The origin of this receptor is a female donor with ankylosing spondylitis or in good health (not recorded which). The CDR3 DNA follows: TGTGCCTGGAGTCGTGGGAGGTTTGGACAGGGGGCAGCTGAAGCTTTCTTT. Translated, it gives CAWSRGRFGQGAAEAFF.